These 29 T cell receptor beta chains share one sample of origin, sequenced in a study of regulatory T cells in long-lasting Graves disease (dated by TCRdb to the early 2020s). The library came from multiplex PCR. TCRdb records Illumina HiSeq 4000 as the sequencer. TCR beta libraries were built with iRepertoire HTBI primers and Arm-PCR amplification of CDR3 regions. TCRdb reran the public reads through fastp at Q25 and MiXCR, keeping productive beta chains. Rows matching on CDR3 protein sequence are summarized as one entry with the most common DNA and genes. The sample records over 350,000 distinct CDR3 sequences, 12% to 15% of which are singletons. Of the sample, approximately 15% falls within the top ten clones. The label giving this sample's time point can be read as: newly diagnosed GD, antithyroid drugs for less than 3 months. For both TCR sequencing and RNA sequencing, RNA was extracted from PBMCs using TRIzol.

The sample was also reused in another study, on T cells in Graves' hyperthyroidism and ophthalmopathy.

The sequenced sample was peripheral blood mononuclear cells (PBMCs), obtained at new diagnosis, from a patient treated with antithyroid drugs. The receptors shown here come from a woman aged 45-65 years with Graves disease. Donor details come from another sample of the same person, matched by shared clones.

With regard to this clonotype: A far larger clone is a single base away, which makes a read error likely. V gene TRBV5-8 combines with J gene TRBJ2-1, with 7 nucleotides matching TRBD2. The CDR3 contains 15 residues. The J segment lost 3 bases and the V segment lost 5 bases, leaving 8 bases of the junction unmatched. From germline, CDR1 is SGHTS and CDR2 YDEGEE. This CDR3 is CASRFTLADYNEQFF. In nucleotides, the CDR3 is TGTGCCAGCAGATTTACTCTAGCGGACTACAATGAGCAGTTCTTC.

The rearrangement uses TRBV19 and TRBJ1-3, with D possibly TRBD1 on 6 matching bases. Per the germline V gene, CDR1 is LNHDA and CDR2 is SQIVND (reference sequence). The length of the CDR3 is 15 residues. V was trimmed by 7 bases and J by 0 bases, leaving 13 bases between them. The CDR3 region has the DNA TGTGCCAGTACGGTTACAGGGAGCTCTGGAAACACCATATATTTT. This gives the protein CASTVTGSSGNTIYF.

In its sample, this clonotype was seen many times. The J gene is TRBJ1-4, the V gene TRBV6-5, with D possibly matching TRBD1 (5 bases). Germline loops: CDR1 MNHEY, CDR2 SVGAGI. The CDR3 covers 11 residues. With 4 bases removed from V and 11 bases from J, the gap between germline ends came to 8 bases. The CDR3 sequence is CASSSGAKLFF. CDR3 nucleotides: TGTGCCAGCAGTTCCGGGGCTAAACTGTTTTTT.

This chain uses TRBV7-9 with TRBJ2-7; no clear D. Germline V gene data show CDR1 as SEHNR and CDR2 as FQNEAQ (reference sequence). V lost 5 bases to trimming and J lost 5 bases, with 10 bases between them. The CDR3 totals 12 residues. DNA of the CDR3: TGTGCCAGCAGCGCCTCGGTTGACGAGCAGTACTTC. This encodes CASSASVDEQYF.

This clonotype appeared many times. The chain has TRBV7-9 and TRBJ2-7, with D possibly TRBD2 on 6 matching bases. CDR1 is SEHNR, CDR2 FQNEAQ, per germline (reference sequence). The CDR3 covers 18 residues. The germline V and J ends were trimmed by 5 bases and 6 bases, with 29 bases remaining between them. CDR3 nucleotides: TGTGCCAGCAGCCCCTTCCCCCGCGCTCCGGGACTCTCGGGCGAGCAGTACTTC. This encodes CASSPFPRAPGLSGEQYF.

This clonotype turned up a few times. V is TRBV3-1 and J is TRBJ2-7, with 7 bases matching TRBD2. Trimming took 1 base from V and 2 from J; bases not matched to a gene: 2. The germline V gene encodes CDR1 LGHDT and CDR2 YNNKEL (reference sequence). The CDR3 loop spans 14 amino acids. Written as DNA, the CDR3 is TGTGCCAGCAGCCAAGGGGCGGGAGCCTACGAGCAGTACTTC. It is translated as CASSQGAGAYEQYF.

This clonotype was found many times. The chain is built from TRBV3-1 and TRBJ1-1, with D maybe TRBD1 (6 bases). CDR3 length: 14 amino acids. The germline gives CDR1 LGHDT, CDR2 YNNKEL (reference sequence). The ends were cut back, 5 bases at V and 1 base at J, with 11 bases in the middle. CDR3 sequence (DNA): TGTGCCAGCAGCTACGGGACACCGAACACTGAAGCTTTCTTT. This codes for CASSYGTPNTEAFF.

This clonotype came up once. A much more abundant neighbour one base away suggests this may be a read error. The chain uses TRBV9 and TRBJ2-7; 12 bases align to TRBD2. This CDR3 spans 15 amino acids. The V segment lost 3 bases and the J segment 3 bases; nucleotides outside the gene matches: 4. Germline V CDR1 and CDR2: SGDLS, YYNGEE. CDR3 protein: CASSATSGRFYEQYF. In DNA, the CDR3 is TGTGCCAGCAGCGCGACTAGCGGGAGATTCTACGAGCAGTACTTC. The full variable domain, its missing parts supplied by reference TRBV9 and TRBJ2-7, is DSGVTQTPKHLITATGQRVTLRCSPRSGDLSVYWYQQSLDQGLQFLIQYYNGEERAKGNILERFSAQQFPDLHSELNLSSLELGDSALYFCASSATSGRFYEQYFGPGTRLTVT.

The J gene is TRBJ2-5, the V gene TRBV9; 12 nucleotides match TRBD1. CDR3 length: 13 residues. The trim removed 5 bases at V and 5 bases at J, leaving 1 base unmatched. CDR1 is SGDLS, CDR2 YYNGEE, per germline. As DNA, the CDR3 is TGTGCCAGCAGGGGACAGGGGGCTGAGACCCAGTACTTC. Amino acids: CASRGQGAETQYF.

V gene TRBV4-1 combines with J gene TRBJ1-5; no reliable D call. CDR3 length equals 15 residues. Per germline, CDR1 MGHRA and CDR2 YSYEKL. V lost 1 base to trimming and J lost 1 base, with 8 bases between them. DNA for the CDR3: TGCGCCAGCAGCCAAGTCGACGGAAGCAATCAGCCCCAGCATTTT. It specifies CASSQVDGSNQPQHF.

This rearrangement joins TRBV6-1 to TRBJ2-2, with D perhaps given as TRBD1 or TRBD2 (6 bases each). The CDR3 length is 14 residues. Between the trimmed V and J ends, which lost 6 bases and 7 bases, there was a span of 15 bases. CDR1 is MNHNS and CDR2 is SASEGT in the germline V gene. This CDR3 reads CASRTRAGHGELFF. The DNA for the CDR3 is TGTGCCAGCAGGACTCGGGCGGGACACGGGGAGCTGTTTTTT.

This clonotype was recorded once. A much larger clone sits a single nucleotide away, making a read error possible. The chain is built from TRBV6-1 and TRBJ2-5, with unresolved D. The V gene's germline CDR1 is MNHNS and CDR2 SASEGT. The CDR3 is 15 residues long. Between the trimmed V and J ends, which lost 3 bases and 0 bases, there was a span of 11 bases. CDR3 nucleotide sequence: TGTGCCAGCAGTGAGCCGGACGGATACCAAGAGACCCAGTACTTC. Protein product: CASSEPDGYQETQYF.

This clonotype was recorded many times. This chain connects TRBV11-3 to TRBJ2-1; TRBD1 agrees at 9 bases. From germline, CDR1 is SGHNT and CDR2 YENEEA. The CDR3 has 19 residues. The trim removed 1 base at V and 7 bases at J, leaving 17 bases unmatched. CDR3: CASSLGRTDWDRDNNEQFF. The CDR3 coding sequence is TGTGCCAGCAGCTTAGGAAGGACGGATTGGGACAGGGATAATAATGAGCAGTTCTTC.

This clonotype has more than one count but fewer than ten. The CDR3 sequence: CASSVGTGATYEQYF. CDR3 sequence (DNA): TGTGCCAGCAGCGTAGGAACGGGAGCCACCTACGAGCAGTACTTC. V and J are TRBV9 and TRBJ2-7; tentatively, D is TRBD2 (6 bases). V shed 0 bases and J shed 2 bases, with 12 bases lying between them. The CDR3 runs 15 residues. Germline V lookup: CDR1 SGDLS, CDR2 YYNGEE.

This clonotype was observed at least ten times. This chain joins TRBV10-3 and TRBJ2-1; D possibly corresponds to TRBD2 (6 bases). With 8 bases removed from V and 1 base from J, the gap between germline ends came to 12 bases. CDR1 is ENHRY and CDR2 is SYGVKD in the germline V gene. This CDR3 region has 14 residues. CDR3 DNA sequence: TGTGCCATCGGATCCCGGGAGTCCTACAATGAGCAGTTCTTC. Protein sequence: CAIGSRESYNEQFF.

This clonotype was observed many times. The chain uses TRBV5-1 and TRBJ2-7; 7 bases are a match to TRBD1. The ends lost 5 bases at V and 4 bases at J; junction bases unmatched: 9. CDR1 and CDR2 from the germline V gene are SGHRS and YFSETQ. This CDR3 is 14 amino acids long. CDR3 DNA sequence: TGCGCCAGCAGAGGTCGACAGGGTGGGTACGAGCAGTACTTC. Translation: CASRGRQGGYEQYF.

The chain combines TRBV11-2 with TRBJ2-7; 9 nucleotides line up with TRBD2. The CDR3 loop spans 15 amino acids. The germline V gene encodes CDR1 SGHAT and CDR2 FQNNGV. The ends lost 4 bases at V and 3 bases at J; junction bases unmatched: 7. The CDR3 spells CASSSTGTSIYEQYF. In DNA form, the CDR3 reads TGTGCCAGCAGCTCCACCGGGACTAGCATCTACGAGCAGTACTTC.

This rearrangement joins TRBV5-8 to TRBJ1-6; unclear D gene. The ends were cut back, 1 base at V and 4 bases at J, with 12 bases in the middle. This CDR3 spans 16 amino acids. From germline, CDR1 is SGHTS and CDR2 YDEGEE. CDR3 residues: CASSLMKVSYNSPLHF. The CDR3 nucleotides are TGTGCCAGCAGCTTGATGAAGGTCTCATATAATTCACCCCTCCACTTT.

This clonotype is a singleton in its sample. The rearrangement links TRBV11-2 to TRBJ2-7; D gene ambiguous. Germline CDR1 reads SGHAT; CDR2 reads FQNNGV. V was shortened by 1 base and J by 9 bases, with 13 bases between the two germline ends. This CDR3 region has 13 residues. CDR3 region: CASSLGTPTGQYF. For the CDR3, the DNA is TGTGCCAGCAGCTTAGGGACCCCTACGGGGCAGTACTTC.

This clonotype was detected only a few times. The rearrangement joins TRBV10-3 to TRBJ2-2; 10 bases match TRBD2. After removal of 6 bases from V and 4 bases from J, the junction contained 8 bases not matched to a gene. Germline V gene data show CDR1 as ENHRY and CDR2 as SYGVKD. The CDR3 has 16 amino acids. This CDR3 is CAIRPGTSAGTGELFF. The CDR3 nucleotides are TGTGCCATCAGGCCCGGGACTAGCGCCGGCACCGGGGAGCTGTTTTTT.

This clonotype has at least ten counts. V gene TRBV24-1 combines with J gene TRBJ2-1; TRBD2 might be the D (6 bases). Germline V gene sequence: CDR1 KGHDR, CDR2 SFDVKD. V shed 4 bases and J shed 7 bases, with 16 bases lying between them. The CDR3 is made up of 15 amino acids. The chain's CDR3 is CATSDPSDIANEQFF. CDR3 DNA sequence: TGTGCCACCAGTGACCCTAGCGATATAGCGAATGAGCAGTTCTTC.

The rearrangement links TRBV28 to TRBJ2-5; TRBD1 matches 8 bases. CDR1 is MDHEN and CDR2 is SYDVKM in the germline V gene. The J segment lost 2 bases and the V segment lost 6 bases, leaving 8 bases of the junction unmatched. The CDR3 has 15 amino acids. CDR3 in DNA: TGTGCCAGCAGCTTGGGACAGGCACTTCAAGAGACCCAGTACTTC. This encodes CASSLGQALQETQYF.

This clonotype came up a few times. J is TRBJ2-3 and V is TRBV6-1; no definite D call. The V and J ends lost 7 bases and 6 bases respectively, with 8 bases between them. Germline V gene lookup returns CDR1 MNHNS and CDR2 SASEGT. The CDR3 sequence is 11 residues long. The CDR3 DNA follows: TGTGCCAGCACCAAAACGGATACGCAGTATTTT. Amino acids: CASTKTDTQYF.

This clonotype has a handful of counts. This chain links TRBV29-1 with TRBJ1-2; D is perhaps TRBD1 (5 bases). This CDR3 contains 14 residues. V was clipped by 3 bases and J by 8 bases, with 19 bases between them. The germline V gene has CDR1 SQVTM and CDR2 ANQGSEA. The CDR3 reads CSVEVRQGDGGYTF. CDR3 coding DNA: TGCAGCGTTGAGGTCAGGCAGGGTGATGGAGGCTACACCTTC.

The sample holds a few counts of this clonotype. J is TRBJ1-3 and V is TRBV11-2; D is perhaps TRBD1 (6 bases). Germline V CDR1 and CDR2: SGHAT, FQNNGV. V was trimmed by 6 bases and J by 0 bases, leaving 15 bases between them. The CDR3 spans 16 residues. Written as DNA, the CDR3 is TGTGCCAGCAGATCGGTCAGGGGAGACTCTGGAAACACCATATATTTT. Protein sequence: CASRSVRGDSGNTIYF.

This clonotype was seen a handful of times. An end of the junction does not agree with germline; a read error may underlie this. The chain combines TRBV11-2 with TRBJ2-7; 7 bases align to TRBD1. Germline-derived CDR1 and CDR2 are SGHAT and FQNNGV. This CDR3 is 13 amino acids long. CDR3 nucleotides: TGTGCCAGCAGCCTAGAACGGGACAGACCCAGGTACTTC. Translating gives CASSLERDRPRYF.

This clonotype was seen ten or more times. The V and J genes are TRBV5-1 and TRBJ2-7; 12 nucleotides line up with TRBD2. The CDR3 runs 14 residues. Germline V gene data show CDR1 as SGHRS and CDR2 as YFSETQ. The trim removed 4 bases at V and 5 bases at J, leaving 4 bases unmatched. The CDR3 is CASSQTSGRDEQYF. Here the CDR3 DNA reads TGCGCCAGCAGCCAGACTAGCGGGAGAGACGAGCAGTACTTC.

The V and J genes are TRBV5-1 and TRBJ2-7, with D maybe TRBD2 (5 bases). With 2 bases removed from V and 3 bases from J, the gap between germline ends came to 9 bases. In germline, CDR1 is SGHRS, CDR2 YFSETQ. The CDR3 has 13 residues. The CDR3 region is CASSFQRSYEQYF. CDR3 nucleotide sequence: TGCGCCAGCAGCTTCCAGCGGAGCTACGAGCAGTACTTC. The full variable domain, with the rest looked up from reference TRBV5-1 and TRBJ2-7, is KAGVTQTPRYLIKTRGQQVTLSCSPISGHRSVSWYQQTPGQGLQFLFEYFSETQRNKGNFPGRFSGRQFSNSRSEMNVSTLELGDSALYLCASSFQRSYEQYFGPGTRLTVT.

This clonotype was counted at least ten times. J is TRBJ2-1 and V is TRBV7-8, with D perhaps TRBD2 (5 bases). The CDR3 spans 15 residues. Germline V gene data show CDR1 as SGHVS and CDR2 as FQNEAQ. Trimming took 1 base from V and 3 from J, leaving 10 bases between them. CDR3 amino acids: CASSLDRGFYNEQFF. CDR3 nucleotides: TGTGCCAGCAGCTTAGACCGCGGGTTCTACAATGAGCAGTTCTTC.